This T cell receptor beta chain is from a study of T cells after yellow fever vaccination. General study points: Overlap between CD4 and CD8 compartments was detected for a small share of clonotypes. Researchers report a weaker secondary response that nonetheless peaked faster, day 5 versus 15. Once the booster was given, most primary-vaccination clones reappeared, at around 96% for CD4 and over 70% for CD8.

The authors made TCR cDNA by 5'RACE template switching, adding a universal primer site and UMIs. TCRdb re-called the 5' RACE reads with MiXCR, one entry per CDR3 protein. Altogether around 340,000 distinct CDR3 sequences are present, approximately 9% being singletons, with the ten largest covering approximately 19%. V lost 0 bases and J lost 5, with 5 bases in between. Germline values: CDR1 SGHRS, CDR2 YFSETQ. This CDR3 contains 13 residues. In the case of this clonotype: Its antigen is undetermined.

The sequence was obtained from a man aged 18-30 years who received the YFV17D yellow fever vaccine. V is TRBV5-1 and J is TRBJ1-4; D is uncertain. The input for sequencing was PBMCs, taken on the day of the first yellow fever vaccination. CDR3 sequence: CASSLELNEKLFF. CDR3 sequence (DNA): TGCGCCAGCAGCTTGGAGTTAAATGAAAAACTGTTTTTT.